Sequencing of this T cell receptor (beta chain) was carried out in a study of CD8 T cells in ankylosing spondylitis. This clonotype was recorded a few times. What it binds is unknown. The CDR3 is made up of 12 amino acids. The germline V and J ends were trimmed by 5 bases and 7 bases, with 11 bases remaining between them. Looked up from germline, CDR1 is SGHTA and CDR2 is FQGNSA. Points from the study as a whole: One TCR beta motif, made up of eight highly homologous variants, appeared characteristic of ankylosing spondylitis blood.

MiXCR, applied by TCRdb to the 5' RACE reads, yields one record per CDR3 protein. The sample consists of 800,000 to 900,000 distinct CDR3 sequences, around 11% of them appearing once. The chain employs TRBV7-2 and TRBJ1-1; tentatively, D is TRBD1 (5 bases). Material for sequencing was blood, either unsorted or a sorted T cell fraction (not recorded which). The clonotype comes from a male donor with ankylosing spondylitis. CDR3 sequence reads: CASSRGIGEAFF. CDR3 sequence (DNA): TGTGCCAGCAGCCGGGGCATCGGTGAAGCTTTCTTT. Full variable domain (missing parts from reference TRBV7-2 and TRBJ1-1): GAGVSQSPSNKVTEKGKDVELRCDPISGHTALYWYRQSLGQGLEFLIYFQGNSAPDKSGLPSDRFSAERTGGSVSTLTIQRTQQEDSAVYLCASSRGIGEAFFGQGTRLTVV.